These T cell receptor delta chains were read from a single sample in a study of gamma-delta chains in newborns, infants, children. TCRdb made new clone calls on the reads using CATT. The sample yields about 4,200 delta-chain clones, 38% seen once. What was sequenced was blood. The receptor source for this set is a child who received the measles vaccine. Both conserved end residues are part of each CDR3. The D gene is left open where the match is weak. Clone sizes are given selectively: once, few, many, or a class where the clone is expanded.

j_call | v_call | clone_size | d_call | cdr3_nt | cdr3_aa
TRDJ1 | TRDV1 | NA | NA | TGTGCTCTTGGGGAATCCAATAATCCCAGACTATGTATGAAACTCATCTTT | CALGESNNPRLCMKLIF
TRDJ1 | TRDV1 | NA | TRDD2 | TGTGCTCTTGGGGAACCACTTCCAGCCTTCCTACTCGGGATACAGGGGGCGGCCTATTACACCGATAAACTCATCTTT | CALGEPLPAFLLGIQGAAYYTDKLIF
TRDJ1 | TRDV1 | few | NA | NA | CAHRVGPSLEQATYPTDKLIF
TRDJ1 | TRDV1 | NA | NA | TGTGCTCTTGGGAGAAATTCCGGTGCCCCGTACTGGGATGATAAACTCATCTTT | CALGRNSGAPYWDDKLIF
TRDJ1 | TRDV1 | NA | NA | TGTGCTCTTGGGGAACCCCCTCGACGCGAGCCGAAACTCATCTTT | CALGEPPRREPKLIF
TRDJ3 | TRDV2 | NA | NA | TGTGCCTGTGACACGGCGGGGGCTCAACCCTGGGACACCCGACAGATGTTTTTC | CACDTAGAQPWDTRQMFF
TRDJ1 | TRDV1 | few | NA | TGTGCTCTTGGAACCCCGAGGTTCCGGGGTCCCGATAAACTCATCTTT | CALGTPRFRGPDKLIF
TRDJ1 | TRDV1 | few | NA | TGTGCTCTTGGGGCCTCACATTTGACTGCGCAAGCTGGGATCTCGGGGGCCGATAAACTCATCTTT | CALGASHLTAQAGISGADKLIF
TRDJ3 | TRDV2 | medium-sized | TRDD3 | TGTGCCTGTGACACCGCCACTGGGGGGCACAGCTCCTGGGACACCCGACAGATGTTTTTC | CACDTATGGHSSWDTRQMFF
TRDJ1 | TRDV1 | NA | TRDD2 | TGTGCTCTTGGGGAGCCTATACTTCCTACGAATGGGTTAGAGTACACCGATAAACTCATCTTT | CALGEPILPTNGLEYTDKLIF
TRDJ1 | TRDV3 | NA | TRDD3 | TGTGCGTCCCGGGGAAACTCCTTCAACCTATACTGGGGGAGGAAACTCATCTTT | CASRGNSFNLYWGRKLIF
TRDJ3 | TRAV29/DV5 | medium-sized | NA | TGTGCAGCAAGCGCGCGGACTGGGAAAAGCTCCTGGGACACCCGACAGATGTTTTTC | CAASARTGKSSWDTRQMFF
TRDJ1 | TRDV2 | NA | TRDD3 | TGTGCCTGTGTTCCCGTACCACCCCGACTGGGGGATACCTCCGATAAACTCATCTTT | CACVPVPPRLGDTSDKLIF
TRDJ1 | TRDV1 | NA | TRDD3 | TGTGCTCTTGGGGAACTAGTATCCCTTCCGCACCTAAACGTACTGGGGGGATACTCGGTCACCGATAAACTCATCTTT | CALGELVSLPHLNVLGGYSVTDKLIF
TRDJ1 | TRDV1 | NA | TRDD3 | TGTGCTCTTGGGGGGCCAAACCTCCCCGTCTGGGGGATACAGAAACTCATCTTT | CALGGPNLPVWGIQKLIF
TRDJ1 | TRDV2 | few | TRDD3 | TGTGCCTGTGCCCCCCCCACAGGAAACTACTGGGGGATACGTAAACTCATCTTT | CACAPPTGNYWGIRKLIF
TRDJ3 | TRDV2 | NA | TRDD3 | TGTGCCTGTGACAGTACTGGGGGATACTTCTCCTGGGACACCCGACAGATGTTTTTC | CACDSTGGYFSWDTRQMFF
TRDJ1 | TRDV1 | NA | NA | TGTGCTCTTGGGGACTACTACCGTACTGGGCTCCACACCGATAAACTCATCTTT | CALGDYYRTGLHTDKLIF
TRDJ1 | TRDV3 | NA | NA | TGTGCCTTTATCCGGGGAGCGTACACCGATAAACTCATCTTT | CAFIRGAYTDKLIF
TRDJ1 | TRDV2 | medium-sized | TRDD3 | TGTGCCTGTGACACTGGGGGATACTACACCGATAAACTCATCTTT | CACDTGGYYTDKLIF
TRDJ1 | TRDV1 | NA | TRDD3 | TGTGCTCTTGGGGAAGCGGTCCTACTGGGGGATCCTTACACCGATAAACTCATCTTT | CALGEAVLLGDPYTDKLIF
TRDJ1 | TRDV1 | NA | NA | TGTGCTCTTGGCCTTCGCCGGGGGACTGTGTACACCGATAAACTCATCTTT | CALGLRRGTVYTDKLIF
TRDJ1 | TRDV1 | few | NA | TGTGCTCTTGGGGAAAAGTTAGTTTGGGGGGCTGGAAAACTCATCTTT | CALGEKLVWGAGKLIF
TRDJ1 | TRDV1 | medium-sized | NA | TGTGCTCTTGGGGTCCCGATCGGACCGGGGGATAAACTCATCTTT | CALGVPIGPGDKLIF
TRDJ3 | TRDV2 | medium-sized | NA | TGTGCCTGTGACACCATGGGGACTAGCTCCTGGGACACCCGACAGATGTTTTTC | CACDTMGTSSWDTRQMFF
TRDJ1 | TRDV1 | NA | TRDD3 | TGTGCTCTTGGGCCGCTTCCGGGACTGGGGGGATTGTTAGGCACCGATAAACTCATCTTT | CALGPLPGLGGLLGTDKLIF
TRDJ1 | TRDV1 | NA | TRDD2 | TGTGCTCTTGGGGATGGCCTTCCTAGAGGGTACACCGATAAACTCATCTTT | CALGDGLPRGYTDKLIF
TRDJ1 | TRDV1 | NA | TRDD3 | TGTGCTCTTGGGTCACCACACAAAGGGGACGCCCCAACCTACTGGGGGATAAGGACCGATAAACTCATCTTT | CALGSPHKGDAPTYWGIRTDKLIF
TRDJ1 | TRDV1 | NA | TRDD2 | TGTGCTCTTGGGGGAATCCTTCCTACACCGGGGATTTTTCGTTCCGGACTCATCTTT | CALGGILPTPGIFRSGLIF
TRDJ1 | TRDV1 | NA | TRDD3 | TGTGCTCTTGGGCCTGAGACTGGCCTGCCGTATCCTGGCTCTCCTGGGGGATACTTCCCTTCTCTCATCTTT | CALGPETGLPYPGSPGGYFPSLIF
TRDJ3 | TRDV2 | medium-sized | NA | TGTGCCTGTGATACTGGGTTGGATATAACCTCCTGGGACACCCGACAGATGTTTTTC | CACDTGLDITSWDTRQMFF
TRDJ1 | TRDV3 | NA | NA | TGTGCCTCTAGCCTTCCCCCTATGGGCACCGATAAACTCATCTTT | CASSLPPMGTDKLIF
TRDJ1 | TRDV3 | medium-sized | TRDD2 | TGTGCCCCTTCCTACGCCGTGGGATTGTCCCACACCGATAAACTCATCTTT | CAPSYAVGLSHTDKLIF
TRDJ1 | TRDV1 | NA | TRDD3 | TGTGCTCTTGGGGAAGCAATTCCTATCTGGACTCTGGGGGATATGTACACCGATAAACTCATCTTT | CALGEAIPIWTLGDMYTDKLIF
TRDJ1 | TRDV2 | NA | TRDD3 | TGTGCCTGTGGCGAACTGGGGGCCCCTGTGACCGATAAACTCATCTTT | CACGELGAPVTDKLIF